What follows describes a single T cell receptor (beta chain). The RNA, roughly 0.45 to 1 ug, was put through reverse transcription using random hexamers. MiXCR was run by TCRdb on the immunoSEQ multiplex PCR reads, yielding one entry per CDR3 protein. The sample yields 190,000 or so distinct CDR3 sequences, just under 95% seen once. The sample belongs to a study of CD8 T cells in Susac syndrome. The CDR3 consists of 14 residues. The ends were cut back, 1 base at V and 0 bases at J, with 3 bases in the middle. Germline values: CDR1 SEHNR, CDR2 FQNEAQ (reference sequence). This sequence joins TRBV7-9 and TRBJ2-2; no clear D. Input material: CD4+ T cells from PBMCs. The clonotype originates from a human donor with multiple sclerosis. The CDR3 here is CASSLDTNTGELFF. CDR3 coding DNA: TGTGCCAGCAGCTTAGACACGAACACCGGGGAGCTGTTTTTT.